This T cell receptor (beta chain) was observed in a study of human T cells and chemical hapten exposure. This CDR3 has 13 residues. Germline assignment: CDR1 MGHDK and CDR2 SYGVNS. Trimming left V 2 bases short and J 11 bases short, with 10 bases between. The library tagged individual cDNA molecules with unique molecular identifiers. Using its own MiXCR run on the RACE reads, TCRdb lists one record per CDR3 protein. The sample contains over 35,000 distinct CDR3 sequences, over 9.5% of which appear only once. Described time point: pre-sensitization, week 0. The treatment denotes: therapeutic diphenylcyclopropenone sensitization with weekly scalp DPC. Patients had alopecia, were aged 18 to 70, and were not pregnant. Notes on the study in general: Donor immune responses may differ from healthy people's, since all donors had alopecia.

A remark on this clonotype: Its matching antigen is unknown.

Specimen: whole blood, collected in connection with sensitization to the hapten diphenylcyclopropenone (DPC). This TCR derives from a man aged 30 to 39 with alopecia areata. Some clones in this sample may be carry-over from other donors' samples. This rearrangement joins TRBV25-1 to TRBJ1-6; D uncertain. CDR3 DNA sequence: TGTGCCAGCAGTGAACCCACGATGGCACCCCTCCACTTT. Its translation is CASSEPTMAPLHF. Drawing the rest from reference TRBV25-1 and TRBJ1-6, the complete variable domain is EADIYQTPRYLVIGTGKKITLECSQTMGHDKMYWYQQDPGMELHLIHYSYGVNSTEKGDLSSESTVSRIRTEHFPLTLESARPSHTSQYLCASSEPTMAPLHFGNGTRLTVT.